Listed here are 22 T cell receptor beta chains from one sample, sequenced in a study of T cell responses to AZD1222 COVID-19 vaccine. The method was immunoSEQ multiplex PCR; TCRdb's version includes in-frame clones alone and lacks a portion of them. Seen here are 160,000 or so clones, around nine tenths observed once, and the top ten hold roughly 5%. The sample in question was peripheral blood, obtained on day 0 of AZD1222 vaccination. The receptors were sampled from an adult in good health.

This clone appeared a few times. This chain joins TRBV11-2 and TRBJ1-4; D uncertain. CDR3 length: 14 amino acids. Trimming removed 2 bases at V and 4 bases at J, with 8 bases between. CDR1 is SGHAT, CDR2 FQNNGV, per germline. The CDR3 bases are TGTGCCAGCAGCTTAAGCCAGGTTAATGAAAAACTGTTTTTT. This translates into CASSLSQVNEKLFF. The entire variable domain, with the rest obtained from reference TRBV11-2 and TRBJ1-4, is as follows: EAGVAQSPRYKIIEKRQSVAFWCNPISGHATLYWYQQILGQGPKLLIQFQNNGVVDDSQLPKDRFSAERLKGVDSTLKIQPAKLEDSAVYLCASSLSQVNEKLFFGSGTQLSVL.

The chain recombines TRBV27 with TRBJ1-2; D is perhaps TRBD1 (6 bases). Germline-derived CDR1 and CDR2 are MNHEY and SMNVEV (reference sequence). The CDR3 is 14 amino acids. Trimming removed 0 bases at V and 4 bases at J, with 9 bases between. The CDR3 is CASSLSTGTYGYTF. The CDR3 DNA follows: TGTGCCAGCAGTTTATCAACAGGGACCTATGGCTACACCTTC.

J is TRBJ2-5 and V is TRBV5-6; tentatively, D is TRBD1 (5 bases). CDR3 length: 13 amino acids. Germline V gives CDR1 SGHDT, CDR2 YYEEEE. With 0 bases removed from V and 2 bases from J, the gap between germline ends came to 5 bases. Here the CDR3 DNA reads TGTGCCAGCAGCTTGGGACAGCAAGAGACCCAGTACTTC. Its translation is CASSLGQQETQYF.

This chain joins TRBV11-2 and TRBJ2-7; 10 positions agree with TRBD1. This CDR3 is built from 16 residues. With V trimmed by 3 bases and J by 4 bases, 9 bases remained unmatched. Germline lookup yields CDR1 SGHAT and CDR2 FQNNGV. CDR3 protein: CASSLTGGSVGYEQYF. CDR3 nucleotide sequence: TGTGCCAGCAGCTTGACAGGGGGCTCGGTTGGTTACGAGCAGTACTTC. Based on the CDR3 plus reference TRBV11-2 and TRBJ2-7, the full variable domain is EAGVAQSPRYKIIEKRQSVAFWCNPISGHATLYWYQQILGQGPKLLIQFQNNGVVDDSQLPKDRFSAERLKGVDSTLKIQPAKLEDSAVYLCASSLTGGSVGYEQYFGPGTRLTVT.

V and J are TRBV27 and TRBJ2-7; no clear D gene. The CDR3 has 15 amino acids. CDR1 is MNHEY and CDR2 is SMNVEV in the germline V gene (reference sequence). The V end lost 2 bases, the J end lost 1 base, and 12 bases lay between the germline ends. CDR3 DNA sequence: TGTGCCAGCAGTTTAGGTAGGACCGCTTCCTACGAGCAGTACTTC. As protein: CASSLGRTASYEQYF.

The chain joins TRBV6-1 to TRBJ1-3; no definite D call. V shed 3 bases and J shed 4 bases, with 1 base lying between them. The CDR3 is 11 amino acids. Looked up from germline, CDR1 is MNHNS and CDR2 is SASEGT. The CDR3 loop is CASSEGNTIYF. The CDR3 DNA is TGTGCCAGCAGTGAGGGAAACACCATATATTTT.

This chain joins TRBV7-2 and TRBJ1-2; D is unresolved. The CDR3 length is 15 residues. Per the germline V gene, CDR1 is SGHTA and CDR2 is FQGNSA. V was trimmed by 1 base and J by 3 bases, leaving 12 bases between them. DNA for the CDR3: TGTGCCAGCAGCTTAGGGGAGCAACCTTACTATGGCTACACCTTC. Its translation is CASSLGEQPYYGYTF.

The chain employs TRBV30 and TRBJ1-2, with D unresolved. The CDR3 covers 17 residues. Trimming pared 3 bases from V and 4 bases from J, leaving 24 bases between. Germline V gene sequence: CDR1 GTSNPN, CDR2 SVGIG (reference sequence). The CDR3 DNA reads as TGTGCCTGGAGCGCCAGACACCAATTAGTGGAACCCTATGGCTACACCTTC. It specifies CAWSARHQLVEPYGYTF. Filled out from reference TRBV30 and TRBJ1-2, the complete variable domain reads SQTIHQWPATLVQPVGSPLSLECTVEGTSNPNLYWYRQAAGRGLQLLFYSVGIGQISSEVPQNLSASRPQDRQFILSSKKLLLSDSGFYLCAWSARHQLVEPYGYTFGSGTRLTVV.

The chain couples TRBV29-1 to TRBJ2-7, with TRBD2 as a possible D gene (6 bases). Per germline, CDR1 SQVTM and CDR2 ANQGSEA. The CDR3 contains 15 residues. The ends were cut back, 6 bases at V and 2 bases at J, with 20 bases in the middle. The CDR3 nucleotides read TGCAGCGTCGCCTTGGGGAGCGGAGGGGCCTACGAGCAGTACTTC. It is translated as CSVALGSGGAYEQYF.

CDR3 DNA sequence: TGTGCCTGGAGTCAATCTAGAACTTCACTACTAGGCGAGCAGTACTTC. This gives the protein CAWSQSRTSLLGEQYF. The chain has TRBV30 and TRBJ2-7, with TRBD2 as a possible D gene (5 bases). The CDR3 has 16 amino acids. The V end lost 2 bases, the J end lost 6 bases, and 23 bases lay between the germline ends. Germline lookup yields CDR1 GTSNPN and CDR2 SVGIG (reference sequence).

The chain combines TRBV6-5 with TRBJ1-6; possible D gene TRBD1, 5 bases. The CDR3 is made up of 14 amino acids. The V gene's germline CDR1 is MNHEY and CDR2 SVGAGI. V shed 0 bases and J shed 9 bases, with 9 bases lying between them. As DNA, the CDR3 is TGTGCCAGCAGTTACTCCGAAAGGGGTTCACCCCTCCACTTT. Translated: CASSYSERGSPLHF.

This chain links TRBV2 with TRBJ2-5, with D possibly TRBD2 on 6 matching bases. This CDR3 has 13 amino acids. Per germline, CDR1 SNHLY and CDR2 FYNNEI. The V and J ends lost 8 bases and 5 bases respectively, with 15 bases between them. The CDR3 spells CASSKGTHETQYF. DNA of the CDR3: TGTGCCAGCTCGAAGGGGACTCACGAGACCCAGTACTTC.

This chain links TRBV18 with TRBJ1-5, with TRBD1 matching 8 bases. Germline V CDR1 and CDR2: KGHSH, LQKENI. This CDR3 spans 16 amino acids. V was pared by 6 bases and J by 1 base, with 8 bases of the junction left unmatched. CDR3 residues: CASSLGQGGSNQPQHF. Written as DNA, the CDR3 is TGTGCCAGCTCCCTAGGACAGGGAGGAAGCAATCAGCCCCAGCATTTT.

V usage is TRBV12-3 or TRBV12-4 and J usage is TRBJ2-7, with TRBD1 identical over 7 bases. CDR3 size: 13 residues. The V gene end was trimmed by 4 bases and the J gene end by 4 bases; junction bases not matched to a gene: 4. Here the CDR3 reads CASSSGQRYEQYF. The DNA for the CDR3 is TGTGCCAGCAGTTCGGGACAGAGATACGAGCAGTACTTC.

V usage is TRBV6-2 or TRBV6-3 and J usage is TRBJ2-7; TRBD2 might be the D (5 bases). The ends were cut back, 1 base at V and 1 base at J, with 8 bases in the middle. The CDR3 has 14 residues. Per germline, CDR1 MNHEY and CDR2 SVGEGT. Here the CDR3 reads CASSYYGVSYEQYF. CDR3 in DNA: TGTGCCAGCAGTTACTACGGGGTTTCCTACGAGCAGTACTTC.

Details on this clone: The sample carries other DNA sequences with the same CDR3. The V call is TRBV19, the J call TRBJ1-4; D may be TRBD1 (6 bases). The CDR3 covers 14 residues. Trimming cost V 3 bases and J 7 bases, with 12 bases left between them. From germline, CDR1 is LNHDA and CDR2 SQIVND (reference sequence). CDR3 nucleotides: TGTGCCAGTAGTATCGGAACAGGGCCTGAAAAACTGTTTTTT. Protein sequence: CASSIGTGPEKLFF.

As DNA, the CDR3 is TGTGCCAGCAGTCCCGGGACAGGGAATTCCTACGAGCAGTACTTC. Translating gives CASSPGTGNSYEQYF. The gene calls are TRBV25-1 and TRBJ2-7, with 9 bases lining up with TRBD1. V dropped 5 bases and J dropped 1; count of bases not matched to a gene: 6. Per the germline V gene, CDR1 is MGHDK and CDR2 is SYGVNS. The CDR3 has 15 amino acids.

This chain connects TRBV5-5 to TRBJ1-1; a weak D match, TRBD1 (6 bases). Germline V lookup: CDR1 SGHKS, CDR2 YYEKEE (reference sequence). This CDR3 has 14 amino acids. Trimming took 5 bases from V and 1 from J, leaving 12 bases between them. The CDR3 protein is CASSPGDRNTEAFF. The DNA of the CDR3 is TGTGCCAGCAGTCCAGGGGATAGGAACACTGAAGCTTTCTTT.

The chain couples TRBV6-1 to TRBJ2-3, with 7 bases identical to TRBD2. The CDR3 loop spans 15 amino acids. V trimming: 0 bases; J trimming: 3 bases; junction bases outside the gene matches: 3. Germline V lookup: CDR1 MNHNS, CDR2 SASEGT. CDR3 protein: CASSEAGDYTDTQYF. In nucleotides, the CDR3 is TGTGCCAGCAGTGAAGCGGGGGACTATACAGATACGCAGTATTTT.

Turning to this clone: The sample contains more than one DNA sequence encoding this CDR3. The rearrangement uses TRBV7-9 and TRBJ1-2; D gene unclear. V gave up 8 bases and J gave up 3 bases, with 10 bases separating them. CDR3 length: 12 amino acids. Germline CDR1 is SEHNR and CDR2 is FQNEAQ (reference sequence). The CDR3 nucleotides are TGTGCCAGCTCCCGGGGTGACTATGGCTACACCTTC. Residues: CASSRGDYGYTF.

This clone appeared once. Within the sample, other DNA sequences also encode this same CDR3. The chain couples TRBV27 to TRBJ1-5; tentatively, D is TRBD1 (5 bases). CDR3 size: 14 residues. Germline-derived CDR1 and CDR2 are MNHEY and SMNVEV (reference sequence). The V gene lost 2 bases and the J gene lost 0 bases, with 5 bases spanning the gap. The CDR3 reads CASSLQGSNQPQHF. The DNA for the CDR3 is TGTGCCAGCAGTTTACAGGGTAGCAATCAGCCCCAGCATTTT.

The CDR3: CASSLKGGAFSVTDTQYF. CDR3 nucleotide sequence: TGTGCCAGCAGCTTGAAAGGGGGCGCTTTTAGCGTGACAGATACGCAGTATTTT. V and J are TRBV7-2 and TRBJ2-3; TRBD1 matches 7 bases. This CDR3 region has 18 residues. Germline V gives CDR1 SGHTA, CDR2 FQGNSA. With 3 bases clipped from V and 3 bases from J, the junction kept 15 bases outside the gene matches.